These T cell receptor beta chains were read from a single sample in a study of blood T cell repertoires in COVID-19. The protocol was immunoSEQ multiplex PCR, while the TCRdb copy is restricted to in-frame clones and leaves out a portion. The sample has fewer than 350,000 clones, around 85% seen once; the top ten hold 1.5% to 2%. Source material: PBMCs or T cells enriched from blood (not recorded which). Every receptor here comes from a young woman who had been exposed to COVID-19. Both conserved end residues are part of each CDR3. A D gene is named only where the DNA matches it firmly. Clone size is shown for a subset of rows, as once, few, many or a class of expanded clone.

DNA	CDR3	J	V	D	size
TGTGCCAGCAGCTTAGTAGGGGGCCGGGACAGGCGGTATGGCTACACCTTC	CASSLVGGRDRRYGYTF	TRBJ1-2	TRBV5-4	TRBD1	.
TGTGCCAGTAGCCCACGGACAGGGGCCACAGATACGCAGTATTTT	CASSPRTGATDTQYF	TRBJ2-3	TRBV19	TRBD1	.
TGTGCCAGCAGCCAGTCGGGACATAACACTGAAGCTTTCTTT	CASSQSGHNTEAFF	TRBJ1-1	TRBV5-4	.	.
TGTGCCAGCAGCCAAGCCCGGGGTCCGGCGAACACTGAAGCTTTCTTT	CASSQARGPANTEAFF	TRBJ1-1	TRBV4-2	.	.
TGTGCCAGCAGTTTGGGGGCCTTCTGGGGCAACACTAATGAAAAACTGTTTTTT	CASSLGAFWGNTNEKLFF	TRBJ1-4	TRBV27	.	.
TGCACCAGCAGCCAACATAAAGACAGGTACACTGAAGCTTTCTTT	CTSSQHKDRYTEAFF	TRBJ1-1	TRBV1	.	.
TGTGCCAGCAGCCAATTTGGCGGGAGGGCCACATACGAGCAGTACTTC	CASSQFGGRATYEQYF	TRBJ2-7	TRBV3-1/TRBV3-2	TRBD2	.
TGTGCCAGCAGCTTACTTCGGCAGGAAGCTTCACCCCTCCACTTT	CASSLLRQEASPLHF	TRBJ1-6	TRBV7-2	.	.
TGTGCCAGCTCACGTGAACTGACTTCATCAGATACGCAGTATTTT	CASSRELTSSDTQYF	TRBJ2-3	TRBV18	.	.
TGTGCCAGCAGCCAAGATTTGTTTCAGGGGAAGAACACTGAAGCTTTCTTT	CASSQDLFQGKNTEAFF	TRBJ1-1	TRBV14	.	once
TGTGCCAGCTCACCACCAGGGGCCGACACTGAAGCTTTCTTT	CASSPPGADTEAFF	TRBJ1-1	TRBV18	.	.
TGTGCCAGCAGCTTTATACAGGGGGCGGGGAACACTGAAGCTTTCTTT	CASSFIQGAGNTEAFF	TRBJ1-1	TRBV7-9	TRBD1	.
TGTGCCAGTAGTATAGGTAGCTTGGGCACTGAAGCTTTCTTT	CASSIGSLGTEAFF	TRBJ1-1	TRBV19	.	.
TGCGCCAGCAGCCTATCCCCACAGGATACGCAGTATTTT	CASSLSPQDTQYF	TRBJ2-3	TRBV4-1	.	.
TGCGCCAGCAGCCAAGAGACTCAGACGTGGCTCCCAACAGCTTTCTTT	CASSQETQTWLPTAFF	TRBJ1-1	TRBV4-1	.	.
TGTGCCAAGACCAGGGGGAACGAGCAGTACTTC	CAKTRGNEQYF	TRBJ2-7	TRBV2	TRBD1	many
TGTGCCAGCAGCCAAGAGGTACGGGGGGGTCGCACAGATACGCAGTATTTT	CASSQEVRGGRTDTQYF	TRBJ2-3	TRBV4-2	TRBD2	.
TGTGCCAGTAGTATTGACAGGAGCTCCTACAATGAGCAGTTCTTC	CASSIDRSSYNEQFF	TRBJ2-1	TRBV19	.	.
TGTGCCAGCAGCTTGAGGGGAGGGAGGGCTGAAGCTTTCTTT	CASSLRGGRAEAFF	TRBJ1-1	TRBV5-4	.	.
TGTGCCAGCAGCTCCGGGACAGCGACCTTTGAAAAACTGTTTTTT	CASSSGTATFEKLFF	TRBJ1-4	TRBV6-2/TRBV6-3	TRBD1	.
TGTGCCACCAGTGAAGGTCAGGGAAGTAGAAGTCAGCAGTACTTC	CATSEGQGSRSQQYF	TRBJ2-7	TRBV24-1	.	.
TGTGCCAGCACAGGACAGAACACTGAAGCTTTCTTT	CASTGQNTEAFF	TRBJ1-1	TRBV28	.	.
TGTGCCTGGAGTCAAAAGCGGGGCGAGTCCTACGAGCAGTACTTC	CAWSQKRGESYEQYF	TRBJ2-7	TRBV30	TRBD2	once
TGTGCCAGCAGCTACGGGACAGGGGGCGGCTACGAGCAGTACTTC	CASSYGTGGGYEQYF	TRBJ2-7	TRBV7-2	TRBD1	.
TGTGCCAGTACCTATCCTCGGGGGTCTGAAGCTTTCTTT	CASTYPRGSEAFF	TRBJ1-1	TRBV28	.	.
TGTGCCAGCAGCGGACAGGGGCATGGCTACACCTTC	CASSGQGHGYTF	TRBJ1-2	TRBV12-3/TRBV12-4	TRBD1	.
TGTGCCAGCAGTTACCGGGGTTACTCTGGAAACACCATATATTTT	CASSYRGYSGNTIYF	TRBJ1-3	TRBV6-5	.	.
TGTGCCACCAGCAGAGATTCAGGGGGATCCTACGAGCAGTACTTC	CATSRDSGGSYEQYF	TRBJ2-7	TRBV15	TRBD1	.
TGTGCCAGCAGTCCATCAACTAATGAAAAACTGTTTTTT	CASSPSTNEKLFF	TRBJ1-4	TRBV27	.	.
TGTGCCAGCAGCTTTGTTGGAGGGAGGGCCTACAATGAGCAGTTCTTC	CASSFVGGRAYNEQFF	TRBJ2-1	TRBV5-6	TRBD2	.
TGTGCCAGCAGGCCCGGACAGGGTCGGGGCTACACCTTC	CASRPGQGRGYTF	TRBJ1-2	TRBV27	TRBD1	.
TGTGCCAGCAGTGATACAGGGGGATCCTACAATGAGCAGTTCTTC	CASSDTGGSYNEQFF	TRBJ2-1	TRBV25-1	TRBD1	.
TGTGCCAGCAGCGTAGGAGGACAGTCTAACTATGGCTACACCTTC	CASSVGGQSNYGYTF	TRBJ1-2	TRBV9	.	.
TGCAGCGTTGAGGCCGCAGGGGTGGCCAAAAACATTCAGTACTTC	CSVEAAGVAKNIQYF	TRBJ2-4	TRBV29-1	.	.
TGTGCTAGTGGCCGGGGGACGGAGGCTGAAGCTTTCTTT	CASGRGTEAEAFF	TRBJ1-1	TRBV12-5	.	.
TGTGCCTCCTCCGAAGCGGGGCCATACGCCCCAGATACGCAGTATTTT	CASSEAGPYAPDTQYF	TRBJ2-3	TRBV30	TRBD2	.
TGTGCCAGCAGCTCCGGGACAGGCAAAGAGACCCAGTACTTC	CASSSGTGKETQYF	TRBJ2-5	TRBV5-5	TRBD1	.
TGTGCCAGCAGCCCAGGCAGGGCTCTAGGCGAAAAACTGTTTTTT	CASSPGRALGEKLFF	TRBJ1-4	TRBV11-2	.	.
TGTGCCAGCAGCCCCCAGGGGGGTAATTCACCCCTCCACTTT	CASSPQGGNSPLHF	TRBJ1-6	TRBV11-2	TRBD1	.
TGTGCCAGCAGCGTCCTGGGAGGTGGGGAAAAACTGTTTTTT	CASSVLGGGEKLFF	TRBJ1-4	TRBV2	.	.
TGTGCCAGCAGTGGTCAGGGCCTTAATGAAAAACTGTTTTTT	CASSGQGLNEKLFF	TRBJ1-4	TRBV28	.	.
TGTGCCATCAGTGAAGTGCAGGACTCGAACACTGAAGCTTTCTTT	CAISEVQDSNTEAFF	TRBJ1-1	TRBV10-3	.	few
TGTGCCAGCAGTGCTGAAGGAGGATACGAGCAGTACTTC	CASSAEGGYEQYF	TRBJ2-7	TRBV2	.	.
TGTGCCAGTACCCTTAGCGGGGGACCGTACAATGAGCAGTTCTTC	CASTLSGGPYNEQFF	TRBJ2-1	TRBV19	TRBD2	.
TGTGCCAGCAGGGACAGGGGGTTCAATGAGCAGTTCTTC	CASRDRGFNEQFF	TRBJ2-1	TRBV28	TRBD1	.
TGCGCCAGCAGCTTAAGTGGGCAGGTCACCGGGGAGCTGTTTTTT	CASSLSGQVTGELFF	TRBJ2-2	TRBV5-1	.	.